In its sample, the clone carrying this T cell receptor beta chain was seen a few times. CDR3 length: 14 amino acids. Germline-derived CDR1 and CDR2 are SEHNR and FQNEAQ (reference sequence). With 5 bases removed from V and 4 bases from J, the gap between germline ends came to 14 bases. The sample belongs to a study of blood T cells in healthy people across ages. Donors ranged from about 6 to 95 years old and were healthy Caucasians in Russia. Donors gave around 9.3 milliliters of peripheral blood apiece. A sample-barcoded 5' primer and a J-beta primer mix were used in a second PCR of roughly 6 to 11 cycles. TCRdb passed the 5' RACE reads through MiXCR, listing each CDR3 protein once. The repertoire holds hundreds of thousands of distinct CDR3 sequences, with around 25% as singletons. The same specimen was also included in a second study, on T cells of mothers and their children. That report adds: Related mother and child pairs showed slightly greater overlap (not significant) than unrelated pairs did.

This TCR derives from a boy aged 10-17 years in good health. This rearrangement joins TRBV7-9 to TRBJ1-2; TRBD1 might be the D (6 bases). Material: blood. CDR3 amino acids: CASSQGGPVYGYTF. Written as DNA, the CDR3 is TGTGCCAGCAGCCAAGGGGGTCCTGTCTATGGCTACACCTTC.